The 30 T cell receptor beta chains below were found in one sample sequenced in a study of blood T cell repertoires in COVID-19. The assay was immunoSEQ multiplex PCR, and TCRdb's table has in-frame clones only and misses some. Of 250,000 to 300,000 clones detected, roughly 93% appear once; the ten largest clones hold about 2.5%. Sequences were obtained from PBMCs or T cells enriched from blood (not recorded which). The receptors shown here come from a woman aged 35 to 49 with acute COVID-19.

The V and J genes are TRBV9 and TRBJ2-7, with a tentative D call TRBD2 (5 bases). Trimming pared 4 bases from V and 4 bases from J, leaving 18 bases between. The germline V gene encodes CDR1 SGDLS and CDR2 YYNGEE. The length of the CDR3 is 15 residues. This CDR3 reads CASSQQSLAVYEQYF. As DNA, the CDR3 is TGTGCCAGCAGCCAACAGAGCCTAGCTGTATACGAGCAGTACTTC.

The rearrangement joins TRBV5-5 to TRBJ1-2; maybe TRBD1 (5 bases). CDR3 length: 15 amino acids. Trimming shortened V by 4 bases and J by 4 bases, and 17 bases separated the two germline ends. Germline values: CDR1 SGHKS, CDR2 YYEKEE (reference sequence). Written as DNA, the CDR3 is TGTGCCAGCAGCAAGGACATAAACTCCCTCTATGGCTACACCTTC. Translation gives CASSKDINSLYGYTF.

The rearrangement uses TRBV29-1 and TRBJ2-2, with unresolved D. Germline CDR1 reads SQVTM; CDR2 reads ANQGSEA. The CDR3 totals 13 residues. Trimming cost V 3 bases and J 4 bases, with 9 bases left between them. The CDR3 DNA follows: TGCAGCGTTGAGTCACGGGTCACCGGGGAGCTGTTTTTT. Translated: CSVESRVTGELFF.

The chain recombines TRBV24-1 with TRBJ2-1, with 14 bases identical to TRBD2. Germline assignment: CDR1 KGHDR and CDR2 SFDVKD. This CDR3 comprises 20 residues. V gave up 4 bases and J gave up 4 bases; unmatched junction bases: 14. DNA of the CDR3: TGTGCCACCAGTGACCGCCGACAGCCCGGGACTAGCGGGAGTTACAATGAGCAGTTCTTC. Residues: CATSDRRQPGTSGSYNEQFF.

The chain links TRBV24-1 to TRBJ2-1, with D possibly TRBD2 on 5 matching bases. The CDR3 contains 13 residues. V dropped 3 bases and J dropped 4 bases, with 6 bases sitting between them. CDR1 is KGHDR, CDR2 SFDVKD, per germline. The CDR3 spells CATSDPGYNEQFF. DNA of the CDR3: TGTGCCACCAGTGATCCGGGATACAATGAGCAGTTCTTC.

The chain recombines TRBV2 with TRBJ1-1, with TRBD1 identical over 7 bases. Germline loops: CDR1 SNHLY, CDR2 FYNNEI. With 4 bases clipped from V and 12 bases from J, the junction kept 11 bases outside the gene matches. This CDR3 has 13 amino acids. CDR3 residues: CASSGRGRWGPFF. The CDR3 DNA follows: TGTGCCAGCAGTGGAAGGGGGCGATGGGGGCCTTTCTTT. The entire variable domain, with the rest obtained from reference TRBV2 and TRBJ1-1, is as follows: EPEVTQTPSHQVTQMGQEVILRCVPISNHLYFYWYRQILGQKVEFLVSFYNNEISEKSEIFDDQFSVERPDGSNFTLKIRSTKLEDSAMYFCASSGRGRWGPFFGQGTRLTVV.

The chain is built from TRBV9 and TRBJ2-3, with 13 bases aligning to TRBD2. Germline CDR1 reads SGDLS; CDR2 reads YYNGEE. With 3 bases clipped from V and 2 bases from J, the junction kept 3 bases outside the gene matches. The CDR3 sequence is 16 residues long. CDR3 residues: CASSGTSGRHTDTQYF. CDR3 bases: TGTGCCAGCAGCGGGACTAGCGGGAGACACACAGATACGCAGTATTTT.

The DNA for the CDR3 is TGTGCCAGCAGCTTAACTAGCGGGATGGGGGATACGCAGTATTTT. Protein product: CASSLTSGMGDTQYF. V gene TRBV7-3 combines with J gene TRBJ2-3; 8 nucleotides align to TRBD2. Looked up from germline, CDR1 is SGHTA and CDR2 is FQGTGA. CDR3 length: 15 residues. The V and J ends lost 0 bases and 6 bases, in that order; junction bases with no gene match: 5.

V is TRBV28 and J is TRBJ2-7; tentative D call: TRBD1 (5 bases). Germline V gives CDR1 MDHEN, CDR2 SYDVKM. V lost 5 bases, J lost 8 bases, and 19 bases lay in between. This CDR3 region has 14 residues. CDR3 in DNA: TGTGCCAGCAGTCAGACGACGGTGGGGCTAAAGCAGTACTTC. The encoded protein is CASSQTTVGLKQYF.

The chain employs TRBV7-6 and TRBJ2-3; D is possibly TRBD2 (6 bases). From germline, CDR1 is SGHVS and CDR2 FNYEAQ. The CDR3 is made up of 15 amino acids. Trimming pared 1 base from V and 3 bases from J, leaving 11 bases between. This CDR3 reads CASSLGGTQTDTQYF. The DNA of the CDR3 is TGTGCCAGCAGCTTAGGGGGGACTCAGACAGATACGCAGTATTTT.

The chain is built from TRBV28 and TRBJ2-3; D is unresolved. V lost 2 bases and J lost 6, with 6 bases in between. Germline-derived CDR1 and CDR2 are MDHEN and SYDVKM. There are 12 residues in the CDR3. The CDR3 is CASSLLADTQYF. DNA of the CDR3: TGTGCCAGCAGTTTACTCGCGGATACGCAGTATTTT.

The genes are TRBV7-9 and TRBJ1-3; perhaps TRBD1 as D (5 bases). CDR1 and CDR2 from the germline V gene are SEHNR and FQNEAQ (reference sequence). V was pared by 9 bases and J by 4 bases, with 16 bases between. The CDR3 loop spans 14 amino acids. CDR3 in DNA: TGTGCCAGTAGTCGTGGGGCGACGGGAAACACCATATATTTT. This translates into CASSRGATGNTIYF.

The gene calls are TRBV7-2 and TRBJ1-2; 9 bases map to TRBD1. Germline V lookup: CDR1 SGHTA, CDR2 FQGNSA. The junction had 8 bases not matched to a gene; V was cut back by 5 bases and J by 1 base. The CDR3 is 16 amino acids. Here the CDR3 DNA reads TGTGCCAGCAGCCTGATGACAGGGGGAATTAACTATGGCTACACCTTC. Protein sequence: CASSLMTGGINYGYTF.

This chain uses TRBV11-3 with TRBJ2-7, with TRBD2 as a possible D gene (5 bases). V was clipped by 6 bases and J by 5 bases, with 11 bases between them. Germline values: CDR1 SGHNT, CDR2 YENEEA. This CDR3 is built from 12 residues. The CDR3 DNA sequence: TGTGCCAGCAGTCTTACGACTAACGAGCAGTACTTC. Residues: CASSLTTNEQYF.

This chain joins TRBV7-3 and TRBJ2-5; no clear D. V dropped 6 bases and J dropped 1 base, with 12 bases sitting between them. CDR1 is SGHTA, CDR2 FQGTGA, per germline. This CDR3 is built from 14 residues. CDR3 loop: CASSRGSSQETQYF. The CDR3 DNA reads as TGTGCCAGCAGTCGCGGTAGTTCCCAAGAGACCCAGTACTTC.

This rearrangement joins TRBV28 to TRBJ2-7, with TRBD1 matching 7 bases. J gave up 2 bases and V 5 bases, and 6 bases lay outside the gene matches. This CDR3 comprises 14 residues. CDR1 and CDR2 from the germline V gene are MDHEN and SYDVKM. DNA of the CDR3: TGTGCCAGCAGTCCTTGGGACAGAACCTACGAGCAGTACTTC. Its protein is CASSPWDRTYEQYF.

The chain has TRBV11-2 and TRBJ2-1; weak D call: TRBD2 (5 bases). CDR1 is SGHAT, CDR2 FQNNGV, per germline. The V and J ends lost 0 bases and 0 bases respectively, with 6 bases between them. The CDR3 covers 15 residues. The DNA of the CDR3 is TGTGCCAGCAGCTTAGAGGGGAGCTCCTACAATGAGCAGTTCTTC. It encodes CASSLEGSSYNEQFF.

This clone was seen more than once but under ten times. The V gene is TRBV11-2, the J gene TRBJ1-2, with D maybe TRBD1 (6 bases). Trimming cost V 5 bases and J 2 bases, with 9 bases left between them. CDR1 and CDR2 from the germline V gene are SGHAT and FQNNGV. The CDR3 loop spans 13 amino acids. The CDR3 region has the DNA TGTGCCAGCAGCCCACAGGGAAACTATGGCTACACCTTC. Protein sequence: CASSPQGNYGYTF.

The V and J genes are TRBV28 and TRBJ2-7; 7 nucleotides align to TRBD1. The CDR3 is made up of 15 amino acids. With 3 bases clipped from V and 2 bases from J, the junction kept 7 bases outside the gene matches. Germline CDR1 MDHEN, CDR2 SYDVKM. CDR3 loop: CASSFQWDSPYEQYF. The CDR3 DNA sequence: TGTGCCAGCAGTTTTCAGTGGGACAGTCCCTACGAGCAGTACTTC.

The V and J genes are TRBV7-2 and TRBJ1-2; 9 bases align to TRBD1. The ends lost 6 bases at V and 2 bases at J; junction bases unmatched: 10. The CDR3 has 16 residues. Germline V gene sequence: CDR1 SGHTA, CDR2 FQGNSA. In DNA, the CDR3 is TGTGCCAGCAGTCACAGGGGGCAGAAGACAAACTATGGCTACACCTTC. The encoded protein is CASSHRGQKTNYGYTF.

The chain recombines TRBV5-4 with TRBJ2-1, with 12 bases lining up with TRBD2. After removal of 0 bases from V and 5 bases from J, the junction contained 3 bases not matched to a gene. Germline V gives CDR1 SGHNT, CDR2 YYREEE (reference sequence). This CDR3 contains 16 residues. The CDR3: CASSLGLAGGNNEQFF. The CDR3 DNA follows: TGTGCCAGCAGCTTGGGCCTAGCGGGGGGGAACAATGAGCAGTTCTTC. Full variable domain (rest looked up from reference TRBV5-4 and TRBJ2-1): ETGVTQSPTHLIKTRGQQVTLRCSSQSGHNTVSWYQQALGQGPQFIFQYYREEENGRGNFPPRFSGLQFPNYSSELNVNALELDDSALYLCASSLGLAGGNNEQFFGPGTRLTVL.

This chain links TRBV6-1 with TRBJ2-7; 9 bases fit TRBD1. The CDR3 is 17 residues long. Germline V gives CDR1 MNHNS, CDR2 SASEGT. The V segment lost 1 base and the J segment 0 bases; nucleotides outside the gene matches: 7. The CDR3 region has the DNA TGTGCCAGCAGTGAAGAAACGGGACAGGGTGGCTCCTACGAGCAGTACTTC. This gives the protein CASSEETGQGGSYEQYF.

CDR3 sequence reads: CASQQGNTGELFF. CDR3 nucleotide sequence: TGTGCCAGTCAACAGGGGAACACCGGGGAGCTGTTTTTT. V gene TRBV6-5 combines with J gene TRBJ2-2; possibly TRBD1 for D (6 bases). Deletions cut 9 bases from V and 1 base from J, with 9 bases between. The length of the CDR3 is 13 residues. Germline V gives CDR1 MNHEY, CDR2 SVGAGI.

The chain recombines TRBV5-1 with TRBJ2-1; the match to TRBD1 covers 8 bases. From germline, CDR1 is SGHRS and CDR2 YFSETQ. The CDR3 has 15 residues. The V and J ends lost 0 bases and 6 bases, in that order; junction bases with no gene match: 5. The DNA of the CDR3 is TGCGCCAGCAGCTTGGGGGACAGGACAACCAATGAGCAGTTCTTC. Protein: CASSLGDRTTNEQFF.

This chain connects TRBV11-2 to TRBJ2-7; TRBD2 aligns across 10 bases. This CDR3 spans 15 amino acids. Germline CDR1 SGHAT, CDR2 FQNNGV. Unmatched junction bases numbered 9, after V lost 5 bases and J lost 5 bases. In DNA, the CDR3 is TGTGCCAGCAGCCCTCACGGACTAGCGGAGGACGAGCAGTACTTC. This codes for CASSPHGLAEDEQYF.

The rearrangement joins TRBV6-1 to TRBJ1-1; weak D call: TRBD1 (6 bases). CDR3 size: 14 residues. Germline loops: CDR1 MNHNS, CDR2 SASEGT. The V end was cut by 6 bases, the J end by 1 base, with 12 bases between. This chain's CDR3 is CASRLKQGNTEAFF. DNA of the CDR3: TGTGCCAGCAGGCTGAAACAGGGGAACACTGAAGCTTTCTTT.

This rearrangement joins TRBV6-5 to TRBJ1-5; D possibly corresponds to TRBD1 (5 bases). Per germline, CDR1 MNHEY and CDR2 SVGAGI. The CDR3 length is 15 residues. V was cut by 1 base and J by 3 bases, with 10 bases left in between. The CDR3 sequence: CASSYYGGTNQPQHF. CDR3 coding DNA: TGTGCCAGCAGTTACTATGGGGGGACCAATCAGCCCCAGCATTTT.

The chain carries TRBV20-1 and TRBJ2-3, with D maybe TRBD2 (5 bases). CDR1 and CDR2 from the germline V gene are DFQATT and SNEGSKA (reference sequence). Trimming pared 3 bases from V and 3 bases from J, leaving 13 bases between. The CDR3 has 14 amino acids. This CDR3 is CSASIVRVTDTQYF. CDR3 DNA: TGCAGTGCTAGTATCGTGCGGGTGACAGATACGCAGTATTTT.

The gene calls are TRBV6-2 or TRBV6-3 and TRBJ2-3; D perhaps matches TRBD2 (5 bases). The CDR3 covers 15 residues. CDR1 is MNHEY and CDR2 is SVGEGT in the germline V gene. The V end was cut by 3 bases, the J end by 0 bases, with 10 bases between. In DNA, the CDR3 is TGTGCCAGCAGTTATACCGGAGGTAGCACAGATACGCAGTATTTT. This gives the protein CASSYTGGSTDTQYF.

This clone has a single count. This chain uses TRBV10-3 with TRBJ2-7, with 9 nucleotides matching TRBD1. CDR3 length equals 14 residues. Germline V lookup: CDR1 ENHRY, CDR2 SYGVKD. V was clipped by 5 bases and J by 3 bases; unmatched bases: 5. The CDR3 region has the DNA TGTGCCATCAGTCGGACAGGGGAGTACTACGAGCAGTACTTC. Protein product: CAISRTGEYYEQYF.